The clone carrying this TCR beta chain was recorded a few times. The germline V and J ends were trimmed by 4 bases and 5 bases, with 12 bases remaining between them. CDR1 is SGHKS and CDR2 is YYEKEE in the germline V gene (reference sequence). The CDR3 has 13 residues. The sample is drawn from a study of blood T cells in healthy people across ages. The authors ran a second PCR of about 6 to 11 cycles using a sample-barcoded 5' primer and a J-beta primer mix. One entry per CDR3 protein results from TCRdb running MiXCR on the 5' RACE reads. The sample includes approximately 490,000 distinct CDR3 sequences, 20% to 30% of them seen just once. The same specimen was also included in a second study, on T cells of mothers and their children.

Source material: blood. The sequence derives from a boy aged 5-17 years in good health. The chain combines TRBV5-5 with TRBJ2-5, with a tentative D call TRBD1 (5 bases). In nucleotides, the CDR3 is TGTGCCAGCAGCGCCAGGGTAGGGGAGACCCAGTACTTC. Translating gives CASSARVGETQYF.